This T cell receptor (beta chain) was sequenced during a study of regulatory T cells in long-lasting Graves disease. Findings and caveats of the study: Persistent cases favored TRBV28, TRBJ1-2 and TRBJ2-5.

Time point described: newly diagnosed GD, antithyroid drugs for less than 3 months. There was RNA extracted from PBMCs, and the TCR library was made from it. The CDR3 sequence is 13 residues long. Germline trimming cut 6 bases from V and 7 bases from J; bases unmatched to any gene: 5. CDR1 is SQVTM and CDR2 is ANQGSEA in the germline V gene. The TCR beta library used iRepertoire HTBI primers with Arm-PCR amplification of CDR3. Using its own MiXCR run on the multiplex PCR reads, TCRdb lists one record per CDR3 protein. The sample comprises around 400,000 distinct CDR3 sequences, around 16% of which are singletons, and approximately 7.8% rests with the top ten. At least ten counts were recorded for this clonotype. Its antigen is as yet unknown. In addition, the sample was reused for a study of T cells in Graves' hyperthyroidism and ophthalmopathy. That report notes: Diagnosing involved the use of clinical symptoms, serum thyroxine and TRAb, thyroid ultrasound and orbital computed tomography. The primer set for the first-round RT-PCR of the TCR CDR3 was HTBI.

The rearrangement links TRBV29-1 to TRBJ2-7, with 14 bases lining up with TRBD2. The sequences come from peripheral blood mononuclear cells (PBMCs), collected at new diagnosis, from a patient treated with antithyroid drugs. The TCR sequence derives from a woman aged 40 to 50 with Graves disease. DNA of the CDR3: TGCAGCGTACGCGGACTAGCGGGGGGAGAGCAGTACTTC. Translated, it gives CSVRGLAGGEQYF.